The 25 T cell receptor beta chains listed next were all sequenced from one sample in a study of CD8+CD57+ T cells in acquired aplastic anemia. TCR beta VDJ combinations and CDR3 sequences were profiled from genomic DNA. MiXCR, run by TCRdb on the reads, gives a single entry per CDR3 protein. The sample has about 420,000 distinct CDR3 sequences; 55% to 75% are singletons. Material: sorted CD4+, CD8+, or CD8+CD57+ T cells (not recorded which) from PBMCs. These receptors were obtained from a human donor in good health, serving as a control.

The chain's CDR3 is CSASPGETQYF. CDR3 DNA sequence: TGCAGTGCTAGCCCAGGAGAGACCCAGTACTTC. V and J are TRBV20-1 and TRBJ2-5; D is unclear. V was clipped by 3 bases and J by 4 bases, with 6 bases between them. The germline V gene encodes CDR1 DFQATT and CDR2 SNEGSKA (reference sequence). The CDR3 is 11 residues long.

Worth noting for this clonotype: A much bigger clone sits one base away, suggesting this may be a read error. This rearrangement joins TRBV7-9 to TRBJ1-3; D perhaps matches TRBD1 (5 bases). The CDR3 loop spans 15 amino acids. V lost 5 bases and J lost 2, with 13 bases in between. Germline V lookup: CDR1 SEHNR, CDR2 FQNEAQ (reference sequence). The CDR3 DNA follows: TGTGCCAGCAGCCCCCGGGACGGCGCTGGAAACACCATATATTTT. Its protein is CASSPRDGAGNTIYF. Full variable domain (rest looked up from reference TRBV7-9 and TRBJ1-3): DTGVSQNPRHKITKRGQNVTFRCDPISEHNRLYWYRQTLGQGPEFLTYFQNEAQLEKSRLLSDRFSAERPKGSFSTLEIQRTEQGDSAMYLCASSPRDGAGNTIYFGEGSWLTVV.

The rearrangement joins TRBV12-3 or TRBV12-4 to TRBJ1-2, with D possibly being TRBD1 (6 bases). The CDR3 has 13 residues. V shed 3 bases and J shed 7 bases, with 12 bases lying between them. The CDR3 here is CASSFGRDTGYTF. CDR3 bases: TGTGCCAGCAGTTTTGGGAGGGACACTGGCTACACCTTC.

This clonotype showed up many times. The chain employs TRBV30 and TRBJ2-5; 7 nucleotides agree with TRBD2. The germline V gene encodes CDR1 GTSNPN and CDR2 SVGIG (reference sequence). V shed 2 bases, J shed 4 bases, and the junction held 1 base outside the gene matches. The length of the CDR3 is 12 residues. CDR3 DNA sequence: TGTGCCTGGAGTTGGGAGGGAGAGACCCAGTACTTC. This encodes CAWSWEGETQYF.

The chain is built from TRBV11-2 and TRBJ1-2, with D perhaps matching TRBD1 (5 bases). Germline CDR1 and CDR2: SGHAT and FQNNGV. This CDR3 has 14 amino acids. Trimming left V 5 bases short and J 5 bases short, with 15 bases between. The CDR3, as DNA: TGTGCCAGCAGCGCAGACAGCGTTCGTTATGGCTACACCTTC. Amino acid sequence: CASSADSVRYGYTF.

The chain uses TRBV15 and TRBJ2-2; no reliable D call. The V end was cut by 0 bases, the J end by 6 bases, with 5 bases between. The CDR3 is made up of 13 amino acids. Looked up from germline, CDR1 is LNHNV and CDR2 is YYDKDF (reference sequence). In DNA form, the CDR3 reads TGTGCCACCAGCAGAGATCAACCCGGGGAGCTGTTTTTT. Its protein product is CATSRDQPGELFF.

The chain uses TRBV7-9 and TRBJ2-7, with 8 nucleotides matching TRBD2. The CDR3 consists of 15 residues. The V gene end was trimmed by 7 bases and the J gene end by 13 bases; junction bases not matched to a gene: 21. The germline V gene has CDR1 SEHNR and CDR2 FQNEAQ (reference sequence). As DNA, the CDR3 is TGTGCCAGCACGGGGGGGAGACCCAGTACTCCGGGCCAATACTTC. It is translated as CASTGGRPSTPGQYF.

The chain combines TRBV10-2 with TRBJ1-2; D call uncertain. Germline CDR1 WSHSY, CDR2 SAAADI. V was trimmed by 7 bases and J by 3 bases, leaving 9 bases between them. This CDR3 contains 12 residues. The CDR3 nucleotides are TGCGCCAGCATTGTCGGTCACTATGGCTACACCTTC. This translates into CASIVGHYGYTF.

On this clonotype: Likely a read error: the CDR3 ends without its conserved phenylalanine or tryptophan. No DNA is shown, since the ends of the CDR3 on it are uncertain; the CDR3 is the one TCRdb lists. This chain links TRBV10-2 with TRBJ2-1; TRBD2, the table's D call, was not compared with the DNA. The CDR3 is 18 residues long, counting both termini. Germline loops: CDR1 WSHSY, CDR2 SAAADI. CDR3 sequence: CASSAASGGPSSYNEQSI.

A few counts support this clonotype. This sequence joins TRBV19 and TRBJ1-2; D is possibly TRBD1 (5 bases). Per the germline V gene, CDR1 is LNHDA and CDR2 is SQIVND (reference sequence). V lost 6 bases and J lost 0, with 11 bases in between. This CDR3 has 14 amino acids. As DNA, the CDR3 is TGTGCCAGTAGACCCCGACAGCCTAACTATGGCTACACCTTC. Amino acid sequence: CASRPRQPNYGYTF.

This clonotype was picked up one time. V gene TRBV7-2 combines with J gene TRBJ2-7; D unclear. V was shortened by 1 base and J by 4 bases, with 8 bases between the two germline ends. This CDR3 is 13 amino acids long. Germline lookup yields CDR1 SGHTA and CDR2 FQGNSA. The CDR3 DNA reads TGTGCCAGCAGCTTAGGTGCGCTATACGAGCAGTACTTC. Protein sequence: CASSLGALYEQYF.

This clonotype was detected once. The rearrangement joins TRBV20-1 to TRBJ1-2; no clear D. There are 13 residues in the CDR3. The germline CDR1 and CDR2 sequences are DFQATT and SNEGSKA (reference sequence). V was clipped by 3 bases and J by 8 bases, with 16 bases between them. The CDR3 sequence is CSARWLSSTGYTF. DNA of the CDR3: TGCAGTGCTAGGTGGCTGAGTAGCACAGGCTACACCTTC.

The J gene is TRBJ2-7, the V gene TRBV5-1; D may be TRBD1 (6 bases). Germline V gene lookup returns CDR1 SGHRS and CDR2 YFSETQ. The V and J ends lost 9 bases and 6 bases respectively, with 16 bases between them. The CDR3 spans 12 residues. For the CDR3, the DNA is TGCGCCAACAGGGTGGACACCGCCGAGCAGTACTTC. Translated: CANRVDTAEQYF.

The V call is TRBV20-1, the J call TRBJ2-1, with a possible D match to TRBD1 (6 bases). Germline assignment: CDR1 DFQATT and CDR2 SNEGSKA (reference sequence). With 7 bases removed from V and 7 bases from J, the gap between germline ends came to 14 bases. The CDR3 covers 12 residues. CDR3 sequence: CSVMTGYNEQFF. CDR3 DNA sequence: TGCAGTGTTATGACAGGTTATAATGAGCAGTTCTTC.

There are many counts of this clonotype. The rearrangement joins TRBV4-3 to TRBJ2-7, with D possibly being TRBD1 (6 bases). There are 15 residues in the CDR3. In germline, CDR1 is LGHNA, CDR2 YSLEER. With 0 bases removed from V and 6 bases from J, the gap between germline ends came to 15 bases. CDR3 sequence (DNA): TGCGCCAGCAGCCAAGAAGCACAGGGCGGATTCGAGCAGTACTTC. This sequence encodes CASSQEAQGGFEQYF.

As to this clonotype: The junction departs from germline at one end; a sequencing error may be responsible. The chain joins TRBV10-3 to TRBJ1-2; 7 bases match TRBD1. Per germline, CDR1 ENHRY and CDR2 SYGVKD. The CDR3 runs to 14 residues. The CDR3 DNA reads TGTGCCATCACTTCGGACAGGCGACGTTATTTCTACATCTTC. Translation gives CAITSDRRRYFYIF.

V and J are TRBV6-5 and TRBJ1-2; tentatively, D is TRBD1 (5 bases). The germline V gene has CDR1 MNHEY and CDR2 SVGAGI. Trimming took 5 bases from V and 4 from J, leaving 14 bases between them. The CDR3 contains 14 residues. For the CDR3, the DNA is TGTGCCAGCAGTGCCAGGGAGGAGGGCTATGGCTACACCTTC. Its translation is CASSAREEGYGYTF.

This clonotype was counted at least ten times. CDR3 bases: TGTGCCAGCAGTTCCGAGGATTGGGGAGACTATGAAAAACTGTTTTTT. Translated, it gives CASSSEDWGDYEKLFF. The chain combines TRBV12-3 or TRBV12-4 with TRBJ1-4; no clear D. V dropped 4 bases and J dropped 6 bases, with 18 bases sitting between them. The CDR3 extends over 16 amino acids.

The chain is built from TRBV20-1 and TRBJ2-5; D is unclear. V lost 1 base, J lost 9 bases, and 15 bases lay in between. This CDR3 has 13 amino acids. Germline values: CDR1 DFQATT, CDR2 SNEGSKA (reference sequence). The CDR3 region is CSARAWIGTAQYF. CDR3 in DNA: TGCAGTGCTAGAGCTTGGATTGGAACTGCCCAGTACTTC.

The chain is built from TRBV5-1 and TRBJ2-5; a weak D match, TRBD2 (5 bases). The CDR3 is 15 residues long. Trimming pared 3 bases from V and 2 bases from J, leaving 14 bases between. The germline V gene encodes CDR1 SGHRS and CDR2 YFSETQ. CDR3: CASSSDGGGQETQYF. The DNA of the CDR3 is TGCGCCAGCAGCTCAGACGGCGGCGGGCAAGAGACCCAGTACTTC.

This clonotype occurred many times. The rearrangement joins TRBV18 to TRBJ1-1; weak D call: TRBD1 (5 bases). V shed 8 bases and J shed 4 bases, with 14 bases lying between them. Germline V lookup: CDR1 KGHSH, CDR2 LQKENI. This CDR3 comprises 13 residues. The CDR3 bases are TGTGCCAGCATCGGGGGTTTAGGCACTGAAGCTTTCTTT. Protein sequence: CASIGGLGTEAFF.

At least ten counts were recorded for this clonotype. The chain is built from TRBV20-1 and TRBJ2-5; no clear D. Germline CDR1 is DFQATT and CDR2 is SNEGSKA (reference sequence). The V end lost 1 base, the J end lost 1 base, and 7 bases lay between the germline ends. This CDR3 has 13 residues. The CDR3: CSARGTIQETQYF. CDR3 nucleotide sequence: TGCAGTGCTAGAGGGACGATCCAAGAGACCCAGTACTTC.

As concerns this clonotype: At one of its ends the junction is not consistent with the germline gene, which may arise from a read error. The V gene is TRBV19, the J gene TRBJ1-6, with 9 nucleotides matching TRBD1. The length of the CDR3 is 14 residues. The germline gives CDR1 LNHDA, CDR2 SQIVND (reference sequence). The CDR3 loop is CASSRQGVGNTPYF. As DNA, the CDR3 is TGTGCCAGTAGTCGACAGGGGGTTGGAAACACCCCATATTTT.

Concerning this clonotype: Given the absence of the conserved phenylalanine or tryptophan at the CDR3 end, a read error is likely. It is unclear where the CDR3 begins or ends on the DNA, so no DNA is shown, and the CDR3 is as TCRdb lists it. The chain has TRBV7-6 and TRBJ1-5; the table names TRBD1, a call not compared with the DNA. Inclusive of both ends, the CDR3 amounts to 13 amino acids. Germline CDR1 is SGHVS and CDR2 is FNYEAQ. CDR3 sequence: CASSLGAPNTGEL.

This clonotype has at least ten counts. The chain uses TRBV5-1 and TRBJ1-1, with D unresolved. V lost 0 bases and J lost 1, with 10 bases in between. The CDR3 runs 15 residues. The germline CDR1 and CDR2 sequences are SGHRS and YFSETQ. This CDR3 reads CASSLDSLPNTEAFF. The CDR3 DNA reads as TGCGCCAGCAGCTTGGATAGTCTGCCGAACACTGAAGCTTTCTTT.